This TCR beta chain came from a study of shared clonotypes between healthy human individuals. Study observations and caveats: Donor clonotype sharing was expected to depend on sequencing depth.

As regards this clone: Its antigen is undetermined.

Several immunoSEQ 96-well plates shared each subset's DNA, each plate a replicate. Sequenced by immunoSEQ multiplex PCR; TCRdb stores in-frame clones only, minus some. The repertoire includes roughly 510,000 clones, over 60% of them detected once, and under 15% sits in the top ten. Trimming took 3 bases from V and 1 from J; bases not matched to a gene: 3. Germline CDR1 KGHSH, CDR2 LQKENI. The CDR3 loop spans 14 amino acids. The receptor's source is a woman in her forties in good health. Some clones in this sample may be carry-over from other donors' samples. The source material was PBMCs. This sequence joins TRBV18 and TRBJ2-7; TRBD1 matches at 7 bases. For the CDR3, the DNA is TGTGCCAGCTCACCTGACAGGGCGTCCTACGAGCAGTACTTC. Its translation: CASSPDRASYEQYF.